A single sample gave rise to the 9 T cell receptor beta chains below, sequenced in a study of identical twins. TCRdb re-called the 5' RACE reads through MiXCR, storing one row per CDR3 protein. The profile shows 1.5 million to 2 million distinct CDR3 sequences, about 30% of them singletons. Sample: cord blood. These receptors were obtained from a newborn girl in good health.

The chain recombines TRBV2 with TRBJ1-1; perhaps TRBD1 as D (6 bases). The V gene lost 1 base and the J gene lost 4 bases, with 10 bases spanning the gap. The CDR3 has 14 residues. CDR1 is SNHLY and CDR2 is FYNNEI in the germline V gene. CDR3 in DNA: TGTGCCAGCAGTGAAGGGGGGGCGGGCACTGAAGCTTTCTTT. Translation gives CASSEGGAGTEAFF.

For this clonotype: One end of the junction does not line up with germline, which may come from a read error. CDR3 DNA sequence: TGTGCCAACAGTTTTGGGGGGGGGCAGTTCTTC. It codes for CANSFGGGQFF. This chain connects TRBV12-3 or TRBV12-4 to TRBJ2-1; TRBD2 matches 7 bases. This CDR3 contains 11 residues.

This clonotype has a handful of counts. The chain employs TRBV4-1 and TRBJ2-3; D is perhaps TRBD1 or TRBD2 (5 bases each). Deletions cut 1 base from V and 6 bases from J, with 14 bases between. Germline assignment: CDR1 MGHRA and CDR2 YSYEKL. This CDR3 comprises 15 residues. The CDR3 sequence: CASSQGGWDADTQYF. The CDR3 DNA sequence: TGCGCCAGCAGCCAAGGGGGTTGGGACGCGGATACGCAGTATTTT.

This clonotype appeared a few times. The rearrangement joins TRBV12-5 to TRBJ2-1; 15 bases are shared with TRBD2. V lost 0 bases to trimming and J lost 7 bases; unmatched junction nucleotides: 1. CDR1 and CDR2 (germline): LGHNT, FRNRAP. The CDR3 extends over 16 amino acids. DNA of the CDR3: TGTGCTAGTGGTTTGGTGGGGACTAGCGGGAGGAATGAGCAGTTCTTC. Translation gives CASGLVGTSGRNEQFF.

The table lists this clonotype with many counts. The chain has TRBV4-1 and TRBJ1-2, with unresolved D. V lost 1 base and J lost 3, with 9 bases in between. Germline V gene lookup returns CDR1 MGHRA and CDR2 YSYEKL. The CDR3 totals 14 residues. CDR3 in amino acids: CASSQAGSDYGYTF. The CDR3, as DNA: TGCGCCAGCAGCCAAGCCGGTTCGGACTATGGCTACACCTTC.

This clonotype was counted between two and nine times. The V gene is TRBV6-5, the J gene TRBJ2-3, with 10 bases matching TRBD1. CDR3 size: 14 residues. The junction had 8 bases not matched to a gene; V was cut back by 8 bases and J by 6 bases. Looked up from germline, CDR1 is MNHEY and CDR2 is SVGAGI. CDR3 nucleotide sequence: TGTGCCAGCGGGGACAGGGGAGATCGGGATACGCAGTATTTT. It encodes CASGDRGDRDTQYF.

The rearrangement uses TRBV13 and TRBJ2-5; D not resolved. The CDR3 runs to 13 residues. Germline assignment: CDR1 PRHDT and CDR2 FYEKMQ (reference sequence). V was pared by 5 bases and J by 0 bases, with 7 bases between. CDR3 amino acids: CASSVNNQETQYF. The DNA of the CDR3 is TGTGCCAGCAGCGTCAACAACCAAGAGACCCAGTACTTC.

A note on this clonotype: This may come from a read error, since a much larger clone is one base off. The gene calls are TRBV10-3 and TRBJ2-1; possibly TRBD2 for D (5 bases). The CDR3 spans 12 residues. Germline V gene sequence: CDR1 ENHRY, CDR2 SYGVKD. Trimming shortened V by 0 bases and J by 8 bases, and 5 bases separated the two germline ends. CDR3 bases: TGTGCCATCAGTGAGTCTAGCGATGAGCAGTTCTTC. This gives the protein CAISESSDEQFF.

The genes are TRBV2 and TRBJ2-7, with D perhaps matching TRBD1 or TRBD2 (5 bases each). CDR1 and CDR2 from the germline V gene are SNHLY and FYNNEI. The CDR3 totals 13 residues. The V end lost 8 bases, the J end lost 9 bases, and 20 bases lay between the germline ends. In DNA form, the CDR3 reads TGTGCCAGCGGGGGACCGCAGCTAAGGGGGCAGTACTTC. Translated, it gives CASGGPQLRGQYF.